One T cell receptor (beta chain) is described in this entry. The antigen is not known. PCR involved 60 Vbeta and 13 Jbeta primers. Repertoires were generated with immunoSEQ multiplex PCR, while TCRdb's copy carries only in-frame clones and drops some. The table has some 85,000 clones, about four fifths seen once; the top ten hold roughly 2.4%. This specimen belongs to a study of cytomegalovirus exposure and HLA in healthy donors. Across the study: Unique TCR beta sequences numbering around 110 million came from around 180 million T cells in an earlier analysis. For the roughly 370 genotyped donors, 75% to 90% fell within the Caucasian-associated ancestry cluster.

The study's findings and limits: Analysis performed later found more than 15,000 TCR beta sequences associated with HLA alleles at 0.05 false discovery rate. Most of the TCR beta V segments (in an earlier analysis) were productive either about 90% or about 30% of the time.

The length of the CDR3 is 17 residues. The germline gives CDR1 SGHRS, CDR2 YFSETQ. After removal of 4 bases from V and 3 bases from J, the junction contained 5 bases not matched to a gene. Sequencing was done on a sample of PBMCs. The TCR was taken from a woman in her 50s in good health and CMV-seronegative. The V and J genes are TRBV5-1 and TRBJ1-6; TRBD1 agrees at 12 bases. CDR3 sequence (DNA): TGCGCCAGCAGCGCCGGGACAGGGGGCGGCTATAATTCACCCCTCCACTTT. This codes for CASSAGTGGGYNSPLHF.